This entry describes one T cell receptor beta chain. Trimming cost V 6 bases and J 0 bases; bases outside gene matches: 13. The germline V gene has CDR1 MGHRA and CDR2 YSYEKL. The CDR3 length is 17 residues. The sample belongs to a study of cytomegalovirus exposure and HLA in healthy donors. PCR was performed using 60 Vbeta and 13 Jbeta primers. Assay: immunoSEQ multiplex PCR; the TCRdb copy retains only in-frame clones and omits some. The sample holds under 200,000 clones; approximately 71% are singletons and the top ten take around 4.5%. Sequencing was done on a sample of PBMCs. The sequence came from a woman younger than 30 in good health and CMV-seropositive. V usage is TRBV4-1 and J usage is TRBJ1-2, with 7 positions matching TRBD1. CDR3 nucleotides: TGCGCCAGCAGTAAAGAGGAGGGGGACAGCGCTAACTATGGCTACACCTTC. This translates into CASSKEEGDSANYGYTF.